The next 5 T cell receptor beta chains were all read from a single sample in a study of monozygotic twins with inflammatory bowel disease. With the 5' RACE reads reprocessed, TCRdb shows one record per CDR3 protein and no DNA. The table counts 400,000 to 500,000 distinct CDR3 sequences; 2% to 3% lies in the top ten. Material: blood. All receptors derive from a human donor with ulcerative colitis or Crohn's disease, or a healthy co-twin of an affected twin (not recorded which).

The chain carries TRBV19 and TRBJ2-3; checking the TCRdb D call of TRBD1 is not possible without DNA. The CDR3 runs 13 residues. Germline CDR1 LNHDA, CDR2 SQIVND (reference sequence). CDR3 region: CASSTGATDTQYF.

The chain is built from TRBV6-1 and TRBJ2-7. This CDR3 comprises 15 residues. Germline V gives CDR1 MNHNS, CDR2 SASEGT. CDR3 loop: CASTTSEHGSYEQYF.

The chain is built from TRBV29-1 and TRBJ1-5; TCRdb's D gene call, TRBD1, goes unchecked for lack of DNA. This CDR3 region has 14 residues. Germline CDR1 reads SQVTM; CDR2 reads ANQGSEA. CDR3 protein: CSATTTGDGQPQHF. Supplemented by reference TRBV29-1 and TRBJ1-5, the full variable domain reads SAVISQKPSRDICQRGTSLTIQCQVDSQVTMMFWYRQQPGQSLTLIATANQGSEATYESGFVIDKFPISRPNLTFSTLTVSNMSPEDSSIYLCSATTTGDGQPQHFGDGTRLSIL.

The rearrangement joins TRBV18 to TRBJ2-5; TCRdb returns TRBD2, unconfirmable since there is no DNA. Germline CDR1 and CDR2: KGHSH and LQKENI. The CDR3 spans 17 residues. The CDR3: CASSPFGTSTYQETQYF.

The V gene is TRBV12-3 or TRBV12-4, the J gene TRBJ2-7; TCRdb names TRBD2, which stays unverified in the absence of DNA. There are 15 residues in the CDR3. CDR3 loop: CASSLASLAGNEQYF.